The 15 T cell receptor beta chains given below trace back to one sample, sequenced in a study of T cells in women clearing cervical HPV infection. Repertoires were generated with immunoSEQ multiplex PCR, while TCRdb's copy carries only in-frame clones and drops some. The sample table sets out about 26,000 clones. Material for sequencing was blood buffy coat. The source of these receptors is a woman aged 18 to 69 with a cervical HPV16 infection that either progressed to CIN3+ or cleared (not recorded which).

Turning to this clone: The read ends 3 residues shy of where the CDR3 ends; the end is completed using the germline J gene. The rearrangement joins TRBV19 to TRBJ1-5; TRBD1 agrees at 11 bases. The V gene end was trimmed by 7 bases and the J gene end by 6 bases; junction bases not matched to a gene: 8. Germline V lookup: CDR1 LNHDA, CDR2 SQIVND (reference sequence). The CDR3 totals 15 residues. Partial CDR3 DNA: TGTGCCAGTACCCGGACAGGGGGCGCGGGTCAGCCC. It translates to CASTRTGGAGQP. The CDR3 in its entirety is CASTRTGGAGQPQHF.

Turning to this clone: The CDR3 goes on 3 residues after the read ends, and that part is filled in from the germline J gene. V is TRBV20-1 and J is TRBJ2-7; 11 nucleotides match TRBD2. This CDR3 comprises 15 residues. Germline V gene lookup returns CDR1 DFQATT and CDR2 SNEGSKA (reference sequence). The trim removed 3 bases at V and 2 bases at J, leaving 6 bases unmatched. The CDR3 loop is CSARKTSGDPYEQYF. CDR3 bases read: TGCAGTGCTAGGAAGACTAGCGGGGACCCCTACGAG.

On this clone: Read sequence stops 3 residues before the CDR3 end, and the germline J gene provides the missing end. The chain combines TRBV5-4 with TRBJ2-1, with 7 bases that match TRBD1. CDR3 length: 15 amino acids. The V and J ends lost 5 bases and 9 bases, in that order; junction bases with no gene match: 14. The germline gives CDR1 SGHNT, CDR2 YYREEE (reference sequence). The part of the CDR3 DNA that was read is TGTGCCAGCAGAAAGACAGGGCTTGTTGCGGGTGAG. It translates to CASRKTGLVAGE. The whole CDR3 protein reads CASRKTGLVAGEQFF.

With respect to this clone: With the read ending 3 residues before the CDR3 end, the germline J gene is used to fill in that end. The chain couples TRBV5-1 to TRBJ2-5, with TRBD1 matching over 7 bases. CDR1 and CDR2 (germline): SGHRS, YFSETQ. CDR3 length: 16 residues. V lost 5 bases, J lost 1 base, and 11 bases stayed unmatched. Incomplete CDR3 DNA: TGCGCCAGCAGGAGGTGGGCAGGGGGTGTCCAAGAGACC. Its translation: CASRRWAGGVQET. From start to end, the CDR3 is CASRRWAGGVQETQYF.

Remarks on this clone: The read is 3 residues too short to cover the CDR3 end, so that end is filled in from the germline J gene. The chain uses TRBV29-1 and TRBJ2-2, with 8 bases matching TRBD1. CDR1 is SQVTM and CDR2 is ANQGSEA in the germline V gene. This CDR3 contains 13 residues. Partial CDR3 DNA: TGCAGCGAAAGACAGGGGTTTAATGAAAAG. It translates to CSERQGFNEK. The CDR3 as a whole reads CSERQGFNEKLFF.

Notes on this clone: The sequence runs out 3 residues before the end of the CDR3; the remainder is reconstructed from the germline J gene. V gene TRBV18 combines with J gene TRBJ2-3; 12 nucleotides match TRBD2. Unmatched junction bases numbered 4, after V lost 3 bases and J lost 0 bases. Per germline, CDR1 KGHSH and CDR2 LQKENI. This CDR3 comprises 17 residues. The CDR3 DNA, read in part, is TGTGCCAGCTCACCCCTAGCGGGGGGGACTAGCACAGATACG. Its protein is CASSPLAGGTSTDT. In full, the CDR3 is CASSPLAGGTSTDTQYF.

Comment on this clone: The CDR3 end lies 3 residues beyond the end of the read and is filled in from the germline J gene. The rearrangement joins TRBV19 to TRBJ1-2; D gene ambiguous. Per germline, CDR1 LNHDA and CDR2 SQIVND (reference sequence). There are 12 residues in the CDR3. Between the trimmed V and J ends, which lost 10 bases and 6 bases, there was a span of 15 bases. CDR3 region: CATRPGYHGYTF. The covered CDR3 bases are TGTGCCACCAGACCAGGCTACCATGGC.

A note on this clone: The read terminates 3 residues ahead of where the CDR3 ends, so the germline J gene completes it. V usage is TRBV20-1 and J usage is TRBJ2-3; D is unresolved. Germline CDR1 is DFQATT and CDR2 is SNEGSKA (reference sequence). The CDR3 has 14 amino acids. Partial CDR3 DNA: TGCAGTGCTAGTGCGACCGATAGCAATCAGCCG. Translated: CSASATDSNQP. The entire CDR3 reads CSASATDSNQPQYF.

Worth noting for this clone: The read gets to within 3 residues of the CDR3 end, and the germline J gene fills in the rest. The J gene is TRBJ1-2, the V gene TRBV19; 10 bases map to TRBD1. V trimming: 5 bases; J trimming: 4 bases; junction bases outside the gene matches: 4. This CDR3 has 14 residues. The germline V gene encodes CDR1 LNHDA and CDR2 SQIVND (reference sequence). The CDR3 reads CASSQDRGPYGYTF. The sequenced CDR3 bases are TGTGCCAGTAGTCAAGACAGGGGGCCCTATGGC.

In regard to this clone: The sequenced fragment ends 3 residues before the CDR3 boundary, so the rest is inferred from the germline J gene. The chain joins TRBV10-2 to TRBJ1-1, with D possibly being TRBD1 (5 bases). Germline V gives CDR1 WSHSY, CDR2 SAAADI. The CDR3 covers 12 residues. The sequenced part of the CDR3 DNA is TGCGCCAGCAGTGACATAGGGGTTATA. Encoded protein: CASSDIGVI. The whole CDR3 protein is CASSDIGVIAFF.

About this clone: Read data end 3 residues before the CDR3 end; the end is taken from the germline J gene. The chain joins TRBV30 to TRBJ2-4, with TRBD1 matching 8 bases. CDR3 length: 15 amino acids. The V and J ends lost 3 bases and 5 bases, in that order; junction bases with no gene match: 9. Germline V gene lookup returns CDR1 GTSNPN and CDR2 SVGIG (reference sequence). The CDR3: CAWSPADRDQNIQYF. The CDR3 bases that were read are TGTGCCTGGAGCCCCGCGGACAGGGACCAAAACATT.

Notes on this clone: The sequenced fragment ends 3 residues before the CDR3 boundary, so the rest is inferred from the germline J gene. V and J are TRBV20-1 and TRBJ1-2, with D perhaps matching TRBD1 (5 bases). The CDR3 consists of 15 residues. CDR1 is DFQATT and CDR2 is SNEGSKA in the germline V gene (reference sequence). The ends were cut back, 1 base at V and 0 bases at J, with 12 bases in the middle. CDR3 DNA (partial): TGCAGTGCTAGAGTCCCAGGGCCAGCTAACTATGGC. Its translation: CSARVPGPANYG. In full, the CDR3 is CSARVPGPANYGYTF.

Concerning this clone itself: Sequencing ends 3 residues short of the CDR3 end; the germline J gene provides the rest. V is TRBV6-2 or TRBV6-3 and J is TRBJ1-6, with a tentative D call TRBD1 (5 bases). Trimming left V 8 bases short and J 0 bases short, with 14 bases between. The CDR3 has 16 amino acids. Germline V gene lookup returns CDR1 MNHEY and CDR2 SVGEGT. The part of the CDR3 DNA that was read is TGTGCCAGCGGAGCAGGGCTTCGCTCCTATAATTCACCC. Its protein is CASGAGLRSYNSP. In full, the CDR3 is CASGAGLRSYNSPLHF.

Points on this clone: The read ends 3 residues shy of where the CDR3 ends; the end is completed using the germline J gene. The J gene is TRBJ2-3, the V gene TRBV5-4, with D hard to call. The CDR3 length is 15 residues. V dropped 2 bases and J dropped 1 base, with 11 bases sitting between them. Germline loops: CDR1 SGHNT, CDR2 YYREEE (reference sequence). The CDR3 DNA, read in part, is TGTGCCAGCAGCTTAGAACTGCCGGGCACAGATACG. Protein sequence: CASSLELPGTDT. The whole CDR3 region reads CASSLELPGTDTQYF.

As for this clone: The read terminates 3 residues before the CDR3 end, so the remaining end is supplied by the germline J gene. The chain carries TRBV7-9 and TRBJ2-1, with 9 bases that match TRBD1. V was pared by 5 bases and J by 1 base, with 3 bases of the junction left unmatched. Germline values: CDR1 SEHNR, CDR2 FQNEAQ (reference sequence). This CDR3 comprises 15 residues. The DNA read from the CDR3 is TGTGCCAGCAGCCTGGGACAGGGATCCTACAATGAG. Translating gives CASSLGQGSYNE. In full, the CDR3 is CASSLGQGSYNEQFF.